This T cell receptor (beta chain) was observed in a study of Ad26.COV2.S vaccination and SARS-CoV-2 variants. Across the whole study: Ad26.COV2.S shots went into the muscle once or twice, 56 days apart. Notes on the study in general: Vaccinees displayed broader spike-specific TCR repertoires than placebo recipients.

This clone has more than one count but fewer than ten. Its antigen remains unidentified. At one boundary the junction diverges from the germline segment, which might be a read error. The data were produced by immunoSEQ multiplex PCR, yet TCRdb's version contains in-frame clones alone and is incomplete. The repertoire holds approximately 410,000 clones, with 92% as singletons. The CDR3 sequence is 17 residues long. Germline assignment: CDR1 SEHNR and CDR2 FQNEAQ (reference sequence). Documented treatment: some 20 received Ad26.COV2.S at low or high dose, single or two shots; about 5 received placebo; per-sample allocation not given. After the first vaccine or placebo injection, samples were drawn on day 63.

Specimen: peripheral blood, collected in a trial of Ad26.COV2.S vaccine versus placebo. The receptor comes from a person between 18 and 65 years old who received the Ad26.COV2.S COVID-19 vaccine or a placebo. The chain is built from TRBV7-9 and TRBJ1-4; possible D gene TRBD1, 6 bases. The CDR3 DNA is TGTGCCAGCCGTTCTAGTCCCCGGGACAAAACTAATGGAAAACTGTTTTTT. Its protein is CASRSSPRDKTNGKLFF.